The 13 T cell receptor beta chains reported below all come from one sample, sequenced in a study of OX40 agonist ivuxolimab in advanced cancers. Profiling relied on immunoSEQ multiplex PCR, and the TCRdb table lists in-frame clones only, not all of them. The data hold approximately 65,000 clones, with 80% to 95% observed a single time. The sample consisted of CD4+ or CD8+ T cells sorted from blood, taken in a trial of the OX40 agonist ivuxolimab. The receptors were sampled from an adult with an advanced solid tumor such as melanoma, head and neck, liver or kidney cancer.

The chain combines TRBV5-6 with TRBJ2-7; 10 nucleotides line up with TRBD2. From germline, CDR1 is SGHDT and CDR2 YYEEEE. V lost 7 bases and J lost 1; bases outside the gene matches: 11. The CDR3 is made up of 16 amino acids. The CDR3 loop is CASAGGGLAESYEQYF. Written as DNA, the CDR3 is TGTGCCAGCGCCGGTGGCGGACTAGCGGAATCCTACGAGCAGTACTTC.

The J gene is TRBJ1-6, the V gene TRBV11-2, with D unresolved. The CDR3 has 13 residues. V was trimmed by 5 bases and J by 10 bases, leaving 12 bases between them. The germline V gene has CDR1 SGHAT and CDR2 FQNNGV. The CDR3 protein is CASSLIDKSPLHF. CDR3 coding DNA: TGTGCCAGCAGCCTAATCGACAAGTCACCCCTCCACTTT.

The chain uses TRBV6-5 and TRBJ1-2, with a weak D call TRBD1 (5 bases). V dropped 5 bases and J dropped 1 base, with 11 bases sitting between them. The CDR3 loop spans 14 amino acids. Germline CDR1 and CDR2: MNHEY and SVGAGI. This CDR3 is CASSDRGNNYGYTF. The CDR3, as DNA: TGTGCCAGCAGTGACCGGGGGAATAACTATGGCTACACCTTC.

V is TRBV6-5 and J is TRBJ2-6; D remains ambiguous. The CDR3 is 14 residues long. CDR1 is MNHEY, CDR2 SVGAGI, per germline. With 8 bases removed from V and 2 bases from J, the gap between germline ends came to 10 bases. CDR3 amino acids: CASAIKAGANVLTF. DNA for the CDR3: TGTGCCAGCGCTATAAAAGCTGGGGCCAACGTCCTGACTTTC.

The genes are TRBV5-4 and TRBJ2-5; unclear D gene. The CDR3 has 11 amino acids. Deletions cut 3 bases from V and 2 bases from J, with 2 bases between. Germline V gene sequence: CDR1 SGHNT, CDR2 YYREEE (reference sequence). DNA of the CDR3: TGTGCCAGCAGCTCTCAAGAGACCCAGTACTTC. This gives the protein CASSSQETQYF.

The chain joins TRBV1 to TRBJ2-7; the table's D call TRBD2 went unverified against the DNA. TRBV1 is noted as a pseudogene. The CDR3 runs 16 residues. DNA for the CDR3: TGCACCAGCAGCCAACTAGGAAGCCCTACCACCTACGAGCAGTACTTC. Translated, it gives CTSSQLGSPTTYEQYF.

This rearrangement joins TRBV6-1 to TRBJ1-5, with 7 positions matching TRBD1. V shed 2 bases, J shed 2 bases, and the junction held 3 bases outside the gene matches. The CDR3 covers 15 residues. CDR1 and CDR2 from the germline V gene are MNHNS and SASEGT. In DNA form, the CDR3 reads TGTGCCAGCAGTGAATACAGGGGCGGCAATCAGCCCCAGCATTTT. This gives the protein CASSEYRGGNQPQHF.

The chain has TRBV18 and TRBJ1-2; 12 positions agree with TRBD1. J gave up 4 bases and V 2 bases, and 5 bases lay outside the gene matches. The CDR3 has 16 amino acids. Germline V lookup: CDR1 KGHSH, CDR2 LQKENI. The CDR3 reads CASSPGTGGSAYGYTF. In DNA form, the CDR3 reads TGTGCCAGCTCACCAGGGACAGGGGGCTCGGCCTATGGCTACACCTTC.

This chain uses TRBV6-5 with TRBJ2-5; 8 positions agree with TRBD1. The CDR3 spans 15 residues. Trimming removed 1 base from V and 0 bases from J; junction bases left unmatched: 1. In germline, CDR1 is MNHEY, CDR2 SVGAGI. As DNA, the CDR3 is TGTGCCAGCAGTTACTTGGGACAGGACCAAGAGACCCAGTACTTC. Its translation: CASSYLGQDQETQYF.

The chain employs TRBV19 and TRBJ1-4; D is ambiguous. The V gene's germline CDR1 is LNHDA and CDR2 SQIVND (reference sequence). The CDR3 totals 11 residues. The CDR3 region has the DNA TGTCCCCCCGGAGCTTTAGAAAAACTGTTTTTT. Amino acid sequence: CPPGALEKLFF.

V and J are TRBV6-5 and TRBJ2-5; 12 positions agree with TRBD2. CDR1 and CDR2 (germline): MNHEY, SVGAGI. CDR3 length: 16 residues. J lost 3 bases, V lost 2 bases, and 4 bases had no gene match. The CDR3 DNA reads TGTGCCAGCAGTTACCTCGGACTAGCGGGGAAAGAGACCCAGTACTTC. Protein product: CASSYLGLAGKETQYF.

The V gene is TRBV2, the J gene TRBJ2-3; 16 bases fit TRBD2. Germline lookup yields CDR1 SNHLY and CDR2 FYNNEI. The CDR3 runs 15 residues. The J segment lost 14 bases and the V segment lost 6 bases, leaving 11 bases of the junction unmatched. DNA of the CDR3: TGTGCCAGCAGCCCCGGGACTAGCGGGAGGGCCTGGTTGTATTTT. This codes for CASSPGTSGRAWLYF.

This chain connects TRBV5-8 to TRBJ1-1; D is undetermined. V lost 0 bases and J lost 6, with 15 bases in between. The CDR3 consists of 15 residues. CDR1 SGHTS and CDR2 YDEGEE come from the germline V gene. CDR3: CASSLGPSGFAEAFF. The CDR3 DNA sequence: TGTGCCAGCAGCTTGGGGCCTTCCGGTTTTGCTGAAGCTTTCTTT.